This section outlines one T cell receptor (beta chain) sequence together with its context. Its antigen is unidentified. The data were obtained in a study of blood T cells in healthy people across ages. Study results and caveats: The authors considered diversity estimates from one million T cells to be underestimates. TCR beta diversity per million T cells fell roughly linearly with age.

Together with a sample-barcoded 5' primer, a J-beta primer mix was included in a second PCR lasting 7 to 11 cycles. Every cDNA molecule carried a tag from a template-switch adaptor bearing 12 random nucleotides. TCRdb fed the 5' RACE reads into MiXCR, producing one record per CDR3 protein. Altogether about 1,400,000 distinct CDR3 sequences are present, roughly 60% being singletons, with the ten largest covering roughly 6.3%. The CDR3 is made up of 16 amino acids. The ends lost 0 bases at V and 3 bases at J; junction bases unmatched: 6. Looked up from germline, CDR1 is MGHRA and CDR2 is YSYEKL. The genes are TRBV4-1 and TRBJ2-7, with 9 bases aligning to TRBD1. This receptor was obtained from a man younger than 35 in good health. Source material: blood. This CDR3 reads CASSQDLGQGNYEQYF. CDR3 in DNA: TGCGCCAGCAGCCAAGATCTGGGACAGGGAAACTACGAGCAGTACTTC.